This T cell receptor beta chain was recorded in a study of blood T cell repertoires in COVID-19. The CDR3 length is 17 residues. The germline CDR1 and CDR2 sequences are SNHLY and FYNNEI. J was trimmed by 6 bases and V by 7 bases; bases with no gene match: 15. Assay: immunoSEQ multiplex PCR; the TCRdb copy retains only in-frame clones and omits some. The table lists roughly 300,000 clones, 75% to 90% of them singletons. This clonotype was obtained from a woman aged 35 to 49 who had recovered from COVID-19. The specimen sequenced was peripheral blood. The chain employs TRBV2 and TRBJ2-5, with 12 bases matching TRBD1. CDR3 in DNA: TGTGCCAGCAATGTTCTGTCTCCGGGACAGGGGGCGAAGACCCAGTACTTC. This gives the protein CASNVLSPGQGAKTQYF.